This T cell receptor (beta chain) is drawn from a study of T cells in localized non-small cell lung cancer. General study findings and limits: Compared with tumor, uninvolved adjacent lung displayed greater T cell clonality, ranking highest overall. Detection in adjacent lung was observed for a median about 56 of the top 100 tumor clones. Longer survival (overall) was linked to higher T cell density in blood.

V dropped 5 bases and J dropped 4; count of bases not matched to a gene: 5. Per the germline V gene, CDR1 is MNHNS and CDR2 is SASEGT. The CDR3 spans 13 residues. With respect to this clone: Its antigen is as yet unknown.

This table comes from immunoSEQ multiplex PCR, and its TCRdb copy is limited to in-frame clones, with some not included. The table includes 65,000 or so clones, roughly 79% detected once. V usage is TRBV6-1 and J usage is TRBJ2-7; 7 bases agree with TRBD1. The sequence derives from a man aged 35 to 69 with stage II lung adenocarcinoma. The starting material was PBMCs, obtained before any cancer treatment. The CDR3: CASSLTGKYEQYF. The CDR3 nucleotides are TGTGCCAGCAGTCTGACAGGGAAATACGAGCAGTACTTC.